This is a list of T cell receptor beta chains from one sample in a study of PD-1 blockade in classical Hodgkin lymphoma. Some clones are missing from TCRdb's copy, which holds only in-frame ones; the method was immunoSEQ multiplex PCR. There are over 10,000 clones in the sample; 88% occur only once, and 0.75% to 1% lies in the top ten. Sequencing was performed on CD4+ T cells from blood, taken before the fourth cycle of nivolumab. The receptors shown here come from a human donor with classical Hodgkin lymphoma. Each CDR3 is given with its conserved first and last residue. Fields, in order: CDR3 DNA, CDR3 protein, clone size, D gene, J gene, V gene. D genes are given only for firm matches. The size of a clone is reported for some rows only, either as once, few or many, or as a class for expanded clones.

DNA: TGTGCCAGCAGTCTCCAGACCGGGACAGGGGGCGAGCAGTACTTC
CDR3: CASSLQTGTGGEQYF
size: -
D: TRBD1
J: TRBJ2-7
V: TRBV28

DNA: TGTGCCACCAGCAGAGGGGGGACTAGCGGGAGAAGCACAGATACGCAGTATTTT
CDR3: CATSRGGTSGRSTDTQYF
size: -
D: TRBD2
J: TRBJ2-3
V: TRBV15

DNA: TGTGCCAGCAGTTCCCAGGGGAGGTCCTTCGGTTCACCCCTCCACTTT
CDR3: CASSSQGRSFGSPLHF
size: -
D: -
J: TRBJ1-6
V: TRBV28

DNA: TGTGCCTGGGAGGGACAGGGGTCAGATACGCAGTATTTT
CDR3: CAWEGQGSDTQYF
size: -
D: TRBD1
J: TRBJ2-3
V: TRBV30

DNA: TGCGCCAGCAGCATAAACAGAGATACAGATACGCAGTATTTT
CDR3: CASSINRDTDTQYF
size: -
D: -
J: TRBJ2-3
V: TRBV5-1

DNA: TGTGCCAGTAGTATTCAGGTCTCAGATACGCAGTATTTT
CDR3: CASSIQVSDTQYF
size: -
D: -
J: TRBJ2-3
V: TRBV19

DNA: TGTGCCAGCAGCTCATTTGGGGGGAACACTGAAGCTTTCTTT
CDR3: CASSSFGGNTEAFF
size: -
D: -
J: TRBJ1-1
V: TRBV7-9

DNA: TGTGCCAGCAGCCCCGTCATGAACACTGAAGCTTTCTTT
CDR3: CASSPVMNTEAFF
size: -
D: -
J: TRBJ1-1
V: TRBV14

DNA: TGCGCCAGCAGCTTGGTGCAGGGAGACACTGAAGCTTTCTTT
CDR3: CASSLVQGDTEAFF
size: once
D: -
J: TRBJ1-1
V: TRBV5-1

DNA: TGTGCCAGCTCACTCCAGGGGATTCACCAAGAGACCCAGTACTTC
CDR3: CASSLQGIHQETQYF
size: -
D: -
J: TRBJ2-5
V: TRBV18

DNA: TGTGCCAGCTCACCAAACAGGGCTAGCTCCTACAATGAGCAGTTCTTC
CDR3: CASSPNRASSYNEQFF
size: -
D: -
J: TRBJ2-1
V: TRBV18

DNA: TGTGCCAGCAGTTCAATACGCACCGGGGAGCTGTTTTTT
CDR3: CASSSIRTGELFF
size: -
D: -
J: TRBJ2-2
V: TRBV11-2

DNA: TGTGCCAGCGGATACAGGGGGCCCTATTCACCCCTCCACTTT
CDR3: CASGYRGPYSPLHF
size: -
D: TRBD1
J: TRBJ1-6
V: TRBV27

DNA: TGTGCCAGCAGCTTGTTTGCGAGCTCCTACGAGCAGTACTTC
CDR3: CASSLFASSYEQYF
size: -
D: -
J: TRBJ2-7
V: TRBV7-3

DNA: TGTGCCAGCAGTTACGACCTGAACACTGAAGCTTTCTTT
CDR3: CASSYDLNTEAFF
size: -
D: -
J: TRBJ1-1
V: TRBV6-6

DNA: TGTGCCAGCAGCTGGGGGACAGGGGGTGAGACCCAGTACTTC
CDR3: CASSWGTGGETQYF
size: -
D: TRBD1
J: TRBJ2-5
V: TRBV11-1

DNA: TGTGCCAGCAGTTTGGGGCAGGGTGGGGAAGAGACCCAGTACTTC
CDR3: CASSLGQGGEETQYF
size: -
D: -
J: TRBJ2-5
V: TRBV28

DNA: TGTGCGTCGGGGGGGGGTGCCTACACCTTC
CDR3: CASGGGAYTF
size: -
D: -
J: TRBJ1-2
V: TRBV2

DNA: TGTGCCAGAAGCTTGGACAAGGGGTCAGATACGCAGTATTTT
CDR3: CARSLDKGSDTQYF
size: -
D: -
J: TRBJ2-3
V: TRBV5-3

DNA: TGTGCCAGTAGTCCCAAACAGCGGGGGCCCTACAATGAGCAGTTCTTC
CDR3: CASSPKQRGPYNEQFF
size: -
D: TRBD2
J: TRBJ2-1
V: TRBV19

DNA: TGTGCCAGTAAGGTTGGACTAGCCGGGGAGCTGTTTTTT
CDR3: CASKVGLAGELFF
size: -
D: TRBD2
J: TRBJ2-2
V: TRBV19

DNA: TGCGCCAGCAGTCCCGGGACAGGGAGCTCACCCCTCCACTTT
CDR3: CASSPGTGSSPLHF
size: -
D: TRBD1
J: TRBJ1-6
V: TRBV4-3

DNA: TGTGCCAGCAGTTTTCGCAGGAACCTACGAATTTCAACTAATGAAAAACTGTTTTTT
CDR3: CASSFRRNLRISTNEKLFF
size: once
D: -
J: TRBJ1-4
V: TRBV28

DNA: TGTGCCAGCTATGACGGACTAGCAATGTTAACCGGGGAGCTGTTTTTT
CDR3: CASYDGLAMLTGELFF
size: -
D: TRBD2
J: TRBJ2-2
V: TRBV18

DNA: TGTGCCAGCAGTTTAGGGACCACAGGAAGCTCCTATAATTCACCCCTCCACTTT
CDR3: CASSLGTTGSSYNSPLHF
size: once
D: -
J: TRBJ1-6
V: TRBV28

DNA: TGTGCCAGCAGCTTGGAGCGGGGGGGAAACCTCAATGAGCAGTTCTTC
CDR3: CASSLERGGNLNEQFF
size: -
D: TRBD2
J: TRBJ2-1
V: TRBV5-6

DNA: TGCAGCGTGGCCGGACAGGGGGTGATAGAGACCCAGTACTTC
CDR3: CSVAGQGVIETQYF
size: -
D: TRBD1
J: TRBJ2-5
V: TRBV29-1

DNA: TGTGCCAGCACCAGGGAGCCTAATGAAAAACTGTTTTTT
CDR3: CASTREPNEKLFF
size: -
D: -
J: TRBJ1-4
V: TRBV2

DNA: TGTGCTAGTGGTTTGGTACCCACAGGGGGCGTTTCCTACAATGAGCAGTTCTTC
CDR3: CASGLVPTGGVSYNEQFF
size: few
D: TRBD1
J: TRBJ2-1
V: TRBV12-5

DNA: TGTGCCAGCAGCCTCGACGGAGGCAGGGGAAACACCATATATTTT
CDR3: CASSLDGGRGNTIYF
size: -
D: -
J: TRBJ1-3
V: TRBV13

DNA: TGTGCCAGCAGCGCCGGGACACTCCAAGAGACCCAGTACTTC
CDR3: CASSAGTLQETQYF
size: -
D: -
J: TRBJ2-5
V: TRBV11-2

DNA: TGTGCCAGCAGTCCAACGTTCGCCACAGATACGCAGTATTTT
CDR3: CASSPTFATDTQYF
size: -
D: -
J: TRBJ2-3
V: TRBV7-8

DNA: TGTGCCAGCAGGCCGGGACTAGCGGGGGGGAACAGGCAGTTCTTC
CDR3: CASRPGLAGGNRQFF
size: -
D: TRBD2
J: TRBJ2-1
V: TRBV6-6

DNA: TGTGCCAGCAGTTCGCGTGTTAATGAGCAGTTCTTC
CDR3: CASSSRVNEQFF
size: -
D: -
J: TRBJ2-1
V: TRBV28

DNA: TGTGCCAGCAGCTTAGCGGAGGCTTGGGACTACACAGATACGCAGTATTTT
CDR3: CASSLAEAWDYTDTQYF
size: -
D: TRBD2
J: TRBJ2-3
V: TRBV7-8

DNA: TGTGCCACCAGCAGTCGAGTAGCGGGGGTCACAGATACGCAGTATTTT
CDR3: CATSSRVAGVTDTQYF
size: -
D: TRBD2
J: TRBJ2-3
V: TRBV15

DNA: TGTGCCAGCAGCTTGGTGTTGGGGTGGACAGGGAGAGAGACCCAGTACTTC
CDR3: CASSLVLGWTGRETQYF
size: -
D: TRBD1
J: TRBJ2-5
V: TRBV5-6

DNA: TGTGCCAGCAAGGGGGACAGCCGGACCCAGTACTTC
CDR3: CASKGDSRTQYF
size: -
D: TRBD1
J: TRBJ2-5
V: TRBV2

DNA: TGCAGCGCCGGACAGGGCGATGGCTACACCTTC
CDR3: CSAGQGDGYTF
size: once
D: TRBD1
J: TRBJ1-2
V: TRBV29-1

DNA: TGTGCCAGCAGTGAAGCCTGGGGCTCCGGTGAAAAACTGTTTTTT
CDR3: CASSEAWGSGEKLFF
size: -
D: -
J: TRBJ1-4
V: TRBV2

DNA: TGTGCCACCAGAGGCCAGGCTCCTAGGAGGGAGACCCAGTACTTC
CDR3: CATRGQAPRRETQYF
size: -
D: -
J: TRBJ2-5
V: TRBV15

DNA: TGTGCCAGCAGCTCAAGAGCGGACAGTCGCTACGAGCAGTACTTC
CDR3: CASSSRADSRYEQYF
size: -
D: -
J: TRBJ2-7
V: TRBV7-8

DNA: TGTGCCAGCAGCTTAGACAGGGGCAAAGCTTTCTTT
CDR3: CASSLDRGKAFF
size: -
D: TRBD1
J: TRBJ1-1
V: TRBV11-1

DNA: TGCGCCAGCGGGGCTCTTCCAGCGGGGGTGGAGACCCAGTACTTC
CDR3: CASGALPAGVETQYF
size: -
D: TRBD2
J: TRBJ2-5
V: TRBV5-1

DNA: TGCGCCAGCAGTCTTGTTTTTGACTCCTACAATGAGCAGTTCTTC
CDR3: CASSLVFDSYNEQFF
size: -
D: -
J: TRBJ2-1
V: TRBV4-1

DNA: TGCAGCGTGACAGGGAATTCGTACGAGCAGTACTTC
CDR3: CSVTGNSYEQYF
size: -
D: TRBD1
J: TRBJ2-7
V: TRBV29-1

DNA: TGTGCCAGCAGTGCAAAGAGCTCCTATAATTCACCCCTCCACTTT
CDR3: CASSAKSSYNSPLHF
size: -
D: -
J: TRBJ1-6
V: TRBV2

DNA: TGTGCCAGCAGCCTCGACAGCTTACTCTCCTACAATGAGCAGTTCTTC
CDR3: CASSLDSLLSYNEQFF
size: -
D: -
J: TRBJ2-1
V: TRBV5-4

DNA: TGTGCCAGCAGACCTACCAGGGAAACAAAACTGTTTTTT
CDR3: CASRPTRETKLFF
size: -
D: -
J: TRBJ1-4
V: TRBV28

DNA: TGTGCCAGCAGCGTGCGGAGGCTAGCGGGACGAGGGAACACCGGGGAGCTGTTTTTT
CDR3: CASSVRRLAGRGNTGELFF
size: once
D: TRBD2
J: TRBJ2-2
V: TRBV9

DNA: TGCGCCAGCAGCGCTGGACAGGGGGCGGAGACCCAGTACTTC
CDR3: CASSAGQGAETQYF
size: once
D: TRBD1
J: TRBJ2-5
V: TRBV5-1

DNA: TGCAGCGTTAGCGGGAGGGCCACAGATACGCAGTATTTT
CDR3: CSVSGRATDTQYF
size: -
D: TRBD2
J: TRBJ2-3
V: TRBV29-1